This T cell receptor (beta chain) was obtained from a study of long-term antiretroviral therapy in people with HIV. Assay version v3.0 of immunoSEQ was used, and it was run at survey level. TCRdb's copy holds only in-frame clones and misses some; the assay was immunoSEQ multiplex PCR. The sample shows about 25,000 clones, roughly 80% of them seen only once. General study results and limits: Repertoires with HIV possessed tighter CDR3 length spans than those of controls.

About this clone: Its antigen remains unidentified.

This CDR3 spans 18 amino acids. Germline CDR1 reads MGHDK; CDR2 reads SYGVNS. The junction had 16 bases not matched to a gene; V was cut back by 3 bases and J by 7 bases. Sequencing used unsorted PBMCs, obtained 1.1 years before starting antiretroviral therapy. V gene TRBV25-1 combines with J gene TRBJ2-2; TRBD2 aligns across 8 bases. The sequence was collected from a woman between 40 and 55 years old with HIV. This CDR3 reads CASSDYPTGGGQGGELFF. The CDR3 DNA sequence: TGTGCCAGCAGTGACTACCCGACTGGCGGGGGGCAAGGCGGGGAGCTGTTTTTT.